The entry below describes one T cell receptor beta chain. This clonotype was detected ten times or more. Which antigen it targets is not known. No clone much larger than this one lies a single base away; base qualities are absent. The data derive from a study of prognosis after radiotherapy for stage I lung cancer (dated by TCRdb to the early 2020s). Study-level background: Between early 2018 and 2019, nineteen patients with stage I NSCLC were enrolled in Nanjing, China. This study profiled peripheral blood TCR beta repertoires from stage I NSCLC patients before and after stereotactic body radiotherapy and linked the repertoires to distant failure. Using image-guided IMRT or VMAT, SBRT was delivered in 3 to 5 fractions at a biologically effective dose of at least 100 Gy. Distant metastases were developed by four of the 19 patients after SBRT, at a median of roughly 7 months, whereas no significant progression was observed in the other 15 patients. The cohort comprised 10 to 15 men and about six women with a median age of roughly 74 years, ranging from roughly 53 to 85 years. Roughly 14 cases involved newly diagnosed primary stage I lung tumors, and roughly 5 involved oligometastatic NSCLC subsequent to surgical resection of the primary tumor. Squamous cell carcinoma histology was identified in roughly seven patients, and adenocarcinoma histology was identified in roughly eleven patients. All patients were considered medically inoperable, owing to comorbidities in some 11 and refusal of surgery in about seven. The study took one blood sample before SBRT and one after SBRT from each of approximately 20 patients and sequenced all 38 samples. In every patient, SBRT was given without any concurrent therapy.

For CDR1 and CDR2, the germline V gene (reference sequence) lists LNHNV and YYDKDF. Reading from cysteine to phenylalanine, the CDR3 counts 13 amino acids. Only CDR3 DNA remains: 39 bases, in frame from the first base. The germline V end is reduced by 8 bases and the J end by 1 base; junction bases left unmatched: 5. The paper's findings and limits, for the study overall: Unique TCR clone counts fell after SBRT (median 10,088 before versus approximately 6,300 after; Wilcoxon paired P=0.011). No determination of tumor specificity was made for expanded TCR clones. No adjustment for multiple comparisons was applied to any of the reported P values. Post-SBRT Shannon entropy and its change from baseline were lower in patients who developed distant metastases; baseline Shannon entropy was not associated with metastases. The study was limited by the small cohort and short follow-up, and independent validation of the study findings is required. Differences in TRBV and TRBJ usage frequencies by metastasis status were reportedly observed in two V genes at baseline and in nine V and two J genes after SBRT.

All patients had node-negative disease on CT and PET/CT, and none had a history of other malignancies or prior chemotherapy or radiotherapy. Roughly 6 milliliters of peripheral venous blood were drawn into EDTA tubes at each of two time points. PBMCs were isolated by Ficoll-Paque Plus density-gradient centrifugation. Right after collection, samples were kept at -80 degrees C until analysis. Two rounds of multiplex PCR on genomic DNA were used to amplify the TCR beta CDR3 region. In the first round of PCR, primers specific to each TRBV and TRBJ gene were used, and the primer sequences are filed in Chinese patent CN105087789A. Universal primers were used in the second PCR round. The Roche High Pure PCR Template Preparation Kit was used to extract genomic DNA from the frozen PBMCs. The libraries underwent paired-end sequencing with 151 bp reads on an Illumina HiSeq 3000. The study's own analysis went as follows. Raw reads lacking the multiplex PCR primer sequences were removed with CutAdapt. Using PEAR, the high-quality paired reads were merged into contigs. MiXCR assigned TRB V, D and J gene segments to each contig by aligning to reference sequences. To remove sequencing errors, CDR3 sequences were clustered according to base quality and sequence similarity. Diversity was measured as Shannon entropy normalized by the natural log of productive TCR sequence number. To get clonality, Shannon entropy was divided by the natural log of the number of unique clonotypes, and that result was subtracted from one. The Youden index of ROC curves was used to select progression-free survival cut-offs for repertoire metrics, and analyses were performed in R 3.5.3. TCRdb trimmed the raw reads at Q25, called clones with MiXCR and kept productive beta chains. One record per CDR3 amino acid sequence lists the most common genes and DNA. The V and J calls and clone size come from TCRdb's table, not from the authors' own analysis. The sample yields about 32,000 distinct CDR3 sequences; roughly 40% were counted once. The top ten clones comprise 15% of the sample.

Rearrangement joined TRBV15 to TRBJ2-7; TRBD2 matches 7 bases in the middle. This receptor was identified in a donor of 50 years or more with non-small cell lung cancer. The sequenced sample was PBMCs, obtained before or after stereotactic body radiation therapy (not recorded which). The CDR3 region: CATSTGGSYEQYF. The sequenced DNA: TGTGCCACCTCGACGGGAGGATCCTACGAGCAGTACTTC.